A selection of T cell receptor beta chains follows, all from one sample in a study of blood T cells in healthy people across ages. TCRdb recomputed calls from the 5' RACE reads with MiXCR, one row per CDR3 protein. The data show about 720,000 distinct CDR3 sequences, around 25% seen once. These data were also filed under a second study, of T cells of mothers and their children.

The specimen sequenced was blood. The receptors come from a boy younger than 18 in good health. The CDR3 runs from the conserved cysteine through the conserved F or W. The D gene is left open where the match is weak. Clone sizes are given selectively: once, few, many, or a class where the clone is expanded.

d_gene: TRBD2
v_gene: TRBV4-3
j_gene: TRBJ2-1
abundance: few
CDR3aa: CASSQEGAGLNYEQFF
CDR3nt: TGCGCCAGCAGCCAAGAAGGAGCGGGACTAAACTATGAGCAGTTCTTC

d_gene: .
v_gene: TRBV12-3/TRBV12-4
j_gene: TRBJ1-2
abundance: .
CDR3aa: CASSLGRGNGYTF
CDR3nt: TGTGCCAGCAGTTTGGGCAGGGGTAATGGCTACACCTTC

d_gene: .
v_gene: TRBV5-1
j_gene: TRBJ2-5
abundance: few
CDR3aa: CASSLRGLGETQYF
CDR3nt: TGCGCCAGCAGCTTGAGAGGCCTGGGGGAGACCCAGTACTTC

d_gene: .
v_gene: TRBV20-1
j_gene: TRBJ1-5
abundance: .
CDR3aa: CSARDGAGGSQPQHF
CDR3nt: TGCAGTGCTAGAGATGGTGCGGGGGGCAGTCAGCCCCAGCATTTT

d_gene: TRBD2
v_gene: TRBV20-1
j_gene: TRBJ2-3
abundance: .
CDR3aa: CSALPSAGGVTDTQYF
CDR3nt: TGCAGTGCTCTCCCCTCAGCGGGAGGCGTCACAGATACGCAGTATTTT

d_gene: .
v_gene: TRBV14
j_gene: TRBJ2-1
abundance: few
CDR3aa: CASSQDRNEQFF
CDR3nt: TGTGCCAGCAGCCAAGACCGAAATGAGCAGTTCTTC

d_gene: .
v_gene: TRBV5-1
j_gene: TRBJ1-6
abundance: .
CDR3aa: CASSLDHRGNSPLHF
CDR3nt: TGCGCCAGCAGCTTGGATCATCGGGGGAATTCACCCCTCCACTTT

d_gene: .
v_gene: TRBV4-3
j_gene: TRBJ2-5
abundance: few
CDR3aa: CASSQDHGGEYQETQYF
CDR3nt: TGCGCCAGCAGCCAAGACCACGGGGGCGAGTACCAAGAGACCCAGTACTTC

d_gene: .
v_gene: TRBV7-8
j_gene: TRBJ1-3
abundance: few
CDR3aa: CASSLGGFGNTIYF
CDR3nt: TGTGCCAGCAGCTTAGGGGGATTTGGAAACACCATATATTTT

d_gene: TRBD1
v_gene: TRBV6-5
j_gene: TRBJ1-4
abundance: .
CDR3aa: CASSTKDRFNEKLFF
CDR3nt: TGTGCCAGCAGCACTAAGGACAGGTTTAATGAAAAACTGTTTTTT

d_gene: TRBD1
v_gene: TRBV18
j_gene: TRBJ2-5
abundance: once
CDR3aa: CASSPRGLAGQGRETQYF
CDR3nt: TGTGCCAGCTCACCACGGGGTCTGGCGGGACAGGGAAGAGAGACCCAGTACTTC

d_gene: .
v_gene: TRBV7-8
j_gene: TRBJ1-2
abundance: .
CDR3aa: CASSLSGLRNGYTF
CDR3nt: TGTGCCAGCAGCTTAAGCGGACTCCGGAATGGCTACACCTTC

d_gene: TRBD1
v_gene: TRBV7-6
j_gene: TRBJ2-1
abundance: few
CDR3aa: CASSPTTGGISNEQFF
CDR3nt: TGTGCCAGCAGCCCAACGACAGGGGGCATATCCAATGAGCAGTTCTTC

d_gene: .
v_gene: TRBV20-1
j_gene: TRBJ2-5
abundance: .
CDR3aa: CSAPAAGLGETQYF
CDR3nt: TGCAGTGCTCCAGCCGCCGGTCTAGGGGAGACCCAGTACTTC

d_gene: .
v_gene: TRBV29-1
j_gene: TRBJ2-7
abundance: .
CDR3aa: CSVVVYEQYF
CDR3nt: TGCAGCGTTGTAGTCTACGAGCAGTACTTC

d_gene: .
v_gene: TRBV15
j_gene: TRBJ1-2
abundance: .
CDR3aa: CATNREGASRIGYTF
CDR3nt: TGTGCCACCAACAGAGAAGGGGCGTCGCGCATAGGCTACACCTTC

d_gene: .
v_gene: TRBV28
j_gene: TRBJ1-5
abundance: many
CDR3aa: CASTPLVPGQGVTLNQPQHF
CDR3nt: TGTGCCAGCACCCCCTTGGTACCCGGCCAGGGTGTAACCCTCAATCAGCCCCAGCATTTT

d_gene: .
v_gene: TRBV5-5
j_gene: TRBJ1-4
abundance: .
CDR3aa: CASSLGTVEKLFF
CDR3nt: TGTGCCAGCAGCTTGGGGACAGTTGAAAAACTGTTTTTT

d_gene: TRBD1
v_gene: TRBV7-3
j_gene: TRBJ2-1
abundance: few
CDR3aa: CASSLIFGGQGNNEQFF
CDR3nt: TGTGCCAGCAGCTTAATATTTGGGGGACAGGGAAACAATGAGCAGTTCTTC

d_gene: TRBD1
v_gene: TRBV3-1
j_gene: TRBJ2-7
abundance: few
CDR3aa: CASSQPGQGVYEQYF
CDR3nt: TGTGCCAGCAGCCAACCCGGACAGGGTGTGTACGAGCAGTACTTC

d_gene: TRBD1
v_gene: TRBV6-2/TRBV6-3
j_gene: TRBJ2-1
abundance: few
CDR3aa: CASSPKIGTGALIYNEQFF
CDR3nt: TGTGCCAGCAGCCCGAAGATAGGGACAGGGGCCCTAATTTACAATGAGCAGTTCTTC

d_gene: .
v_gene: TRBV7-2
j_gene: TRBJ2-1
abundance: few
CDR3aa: CASSTQVGQGRQNEQFF
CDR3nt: TGTGCCAGCAGCACTCAAGTAGGGCAGGGAAGACAGAATGAGCAGTTCTTC

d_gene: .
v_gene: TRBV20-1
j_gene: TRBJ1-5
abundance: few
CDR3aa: CSATSRINMQPQHF
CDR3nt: TGCAGTGCAACCTCGAGGATTAATATGCAGCCCCAGCATTTT

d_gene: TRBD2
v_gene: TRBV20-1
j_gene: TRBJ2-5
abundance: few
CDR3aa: CSANRNTGGPLETQYF
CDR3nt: TGCAGTGCTAATCGAAATACGGGAGGGCCTTTAGAGACCCAGTACTTC

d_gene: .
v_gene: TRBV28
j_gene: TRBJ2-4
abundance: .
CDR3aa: CASSIGGGNIQYF
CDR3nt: TGTGCCAGCAGCATAGGGGGAGGAAACATTCAGTACTTC

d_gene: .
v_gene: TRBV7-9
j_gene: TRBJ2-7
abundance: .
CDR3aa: CASSYRPGTLNYEQYF
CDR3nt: TGTGCCAGCAGCTATAGACCAGGGACGTTGAACTACGAGCAGTACTTC

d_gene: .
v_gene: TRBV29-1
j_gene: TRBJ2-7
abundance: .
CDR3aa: CSAGHRKSEQYF
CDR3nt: TGCAGCGCGGGACACCGAAAGAGCGAGCAGTACTTC

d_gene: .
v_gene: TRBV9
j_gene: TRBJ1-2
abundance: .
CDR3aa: CASNSGGNPYGYTF
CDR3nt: TGTGCCAGCAATAGTGGCGGTAATCCCTATGGCTACACCTTC